This record concerns one TCR beta chain sequence. What it binds is not known. Looked up from germline, CDR1 is SGHVS and CDR2 is FNYEAQ. Trimming shortened V by 1 base and J by 6 bases, and 15 bases separated the two germline ends. The CDR3 contains 15 residues. This entry comes from a study of cytomegalovirus exposure and HLA in healthy donors. Turning to the study itself: Within the Caucasian-associated ancestry cluster were 65% to 85% of the approximately 400 genotyped donors. Points from the study as a whole: According to a later analysis, donors in an Asian-associated ancestry cluster reportedly had fewer N-insertions than the roughly 720-donor mean. Specificity for CMV antigens was confirmed in vitro for a few of the CMV-associated chains. By a later analysis, the bulk of CMV-associated TCR beta chains appeared HLA-restricted.

The primer mix had 60 Vbeta and 13 Jbeta primers. TCRdb's table, derived via immunoSEQ multiplex PCR, lists solely in-frame clones and lacks some. The table includes approximately 91,000 clones, more than 75% detected once. This clonotype was sampled from a human donor in good health. The chain recombines TRBV7-6 with TRBJ1-2; no definite D call. Material for sequencing was PBMCs. The CDR3 sequence: CASSLGPPPGDGYTF. Here the CDR3 DNA reads TGTGCCAGCAGCTTAGGACCCCCCCCCGGGGATGGCTACACCTTC.